The 6 T cell receptor beta chains in this list originate from one sample, sequenced in a study of shared clonotypes between healthy human individuals. Only in-frame clones appear in the TCRdb table, and some are missing; sequencing was by immunoSEQ multiplex PCR. The sample consists of about 610,000 clones, more than 95% of them appearing once. What was sequenced was naive CD4+ T cells sorted from blood. The subset: CD45RA+ positively selected. Receptors were obtained from a young woman in good health.

The chain couples TRBV5-1 to TRBJ1-1, with D perhaps matching TRBD1 (5 bases). V lost 3 bases to trimming and J lost 4 bases, with 13 bases between them. The CDR3 runs 14 residues. Looked up from germline, CDR1 is SGHRS and CDR2 is YFSETQ. CDR3 region: CASSWGSGPTEAFF. In DNA, the CDR3 is TGCGCCAGCAGCTGGGGGTCGGGTCCCACTGAAGCTTTCTTT.

The sample holds a few counts of this clone. The gene calls are TRBV29-1 and TRBJ1-5; a possible D gene is TRBD1 (6 bases). Germline loops: CDR1 SQVTM, CDR2 ANQGSEA. V lost 6 bases to trimming and J lost 7 bases, with 13 bases between them. The CDR3 totals 12 residues. The CDR3 bases are TGCAGCGTGCGGGGGCCCGGGCAGCCCCAGCATTTT. Encoded protein: CSVRGPGQPQHF.

The chain links TRBV5-6 to TRBJ2-5, with 9 bases that match TRBD1. The V segment lost 3 bases and the J segment 11 bases; nucleotides outside the gene matches: 11. The germline V gene encodes CDR1 SGHDT and CDR2 YYEEEE. This CDR3 has 14 residues. The CDR3 sequence: CASSWGQGVLEQYF. In DNA form, the CDR3 reads TGTGCCAGCAGCTGGGGACAGGGTGTTTTAGAGCAGTACTTC.

This sequence joins TRBV7-2 and TRBJ2-7; D is uncertain. The V gene's germline CDR1 is SGHTA and CDR2 FQGNSA. The CDR3 totals 12 residues. Trimming removed 4 bases at V and 6 bases at J, with 10 bases between. The CDR3 bases are TGTGCCAGCAGCTCCCAGTCCCTCGAGCAGTACTTC. This codes for CASSSQSLEQYF.

The rearrangement joins TRBV6-5 to TRBJ1-5; D is undetermined. V lost 1 base and J 4 bases, leaving 14 bases between the germline ends. Germline CDR1 MNHEY, CDR2 SVGAGI. The CDR3 covers 16 residues. CDR3 residues: CASSYYPLVANQPQHF. The CDR3 coding sequence is TGTGCCAGCAGTTACTATCCTTTGGTGGCTAATCAGCCCCAGCATTTT.

This clone was seen only once. V and J are TRBV18 and TRBJ2-1; D might be TRBD1 (5 bases). The CDR3 runs to 13 residues. Trimming removed 1 base at V and 8 bases at J, with 9 bases between. Germline-derived CDR1 and CDR2 are KGHSH and LQKENI. The CDR3 region is CASSPRQGDEQFF. The CDR3 nucleotides read TGTGCCAGCTCACCACGTCAAGGGGATGAGCAGTTCTTC.